Following are 30 T cell receptor beta chains from one sample sequenced in a study of Ad26.COV2.S vaccination and SARS-CoV-2 variants. Treatment of the sample: some 20 received Ad26.COV2.S at low or high dose, single or two shots; 5 received placebo; per-sample allocation not given. Day 63 after the first vaccine or placebo injection was the time point for sampling. Data came from immunoSEQ multiplex PCR; TCRdb stores just in-frame clones and leaves some out. The sample carries fewer than 400,000 clones, approximately 86% recorded once. Sequences were derived from peripheral blood, sampled in a trial of Ad26.COV2.S vaccine versus placebo. The receptors originated from a person aged 18-65 years who received the Ad26.COV2.S COVID-19 vaccine or a placebo.

The chain uses TRBV5-5 and TRBJ2-2; no definite D call. Trimming left V 4 bases short and J 6 bases short, with 16 bases between. The CDR3 is 15 residues long. Germline V CDR1 and CDR2: SGHKS, YYEKEE (reference sequence). CDR3: CASSPRTGFAGELFF. DNA of the CDR3: TGTGCCAGCAGCCCTCGGACGGGTTTCGCCGGGGAGCTGTTTTTT.

The V gene is TRBV11-2, the J gene TRBJ1-3; 7 nucleotides line up with TRBD1. Per germline, CDR1 SGHAT and CDR2 FQNNGV. V trimming: 5 bases; J trimming: 9 bases; junction bases outside the gene matches: 4. This CDR3 comprises 12 residues. This CDR3 reads CASSGGGRTIYF. DNA of the CDR3: TGTGCCAGCAGCGGAGGGGGCCGCACCATATATTTT.

V gene TRBV4-2 combines with J gene TRBJ2-7; 8 bases are shared with TRBD2. Per germline, CDR1 LGHNA and CDR2 YNFKEQ. V was clipped by 0 bases and J by 1 base; unmatched bases: 5. The CDR3 covers 16 residues. CDR3 residues: CASSQEPSGLSYEQYF. CDR3 bases: TGTGCCAGCAGCCAAGAGCCTAGCGGGTTGTCCTACGAGCAGTACTTC.

The chain recombines TRBV2 with TRBJ2-2; the D gene could be TRBD1 or TRBD2 (6 bases each). This CDR3 is 16 amino acids long. The V end was cut by 8 bases, the J end by 1 base, with 17 bases between. CDR1 and CDR2 from the germline V gene are SNHLY and FYNNEI. In DNA, the CDR3 is TGTGCCAGCGGCAAAAGAGGAGGGGGGAACACCGGGGAGCTGTTTTTT. Translated: CASGKRGGGNTGELFF.

This clone was counted a few times. The chain links TRBV4-1 to TRBJ1-6; D is unclear. This CDR3 contains 15 residues. CDR1 is MGHRA, CDR2 YSYEKL, per germline. V was cut by 3 bases and J by 5 bases, with 11 bases left in between. CDR3 sequence: CASSQIVRDNSPLHF. The CDR3 nucleotides are TGCGCCAGCAGCCAGATAGTGAGGGATAATTCACCCCTCCACTTT.

DNA for the CDR3: TGTGCCAGCAGTGAGATGGGTTCTGCCTATAATTCACCCCTCCACTTT. Translating gives CASSEMGSAYNSPLHF. The V gene is TRBV6-1, the J gene TRBJ1-6; D is uncertain. The CDR3 loop spans 16 amino acids. CDR1 is MNHNS, CDR2 SASEGT, per germline. V was clipped by 3 bases and J by 2 bases, with 11 bases between them.

The chain links TRBV3-1 (or the pseudogene TRBV3-2) to TRBJ2-5; D gene unclear. V lost 2 bases and J lost 7, with 11 bases in between. Germline CDR1 and CDR2: LGHDT and YNNKEL (reference sequence). The CDR3 is 13 residues long. The CDR3, as DNA: TGTGCCAGCAGCCAATTAGAAATGGGGACCCAGTACTTC. The encoded protein is CASSQLEMGTQYF.

The chain uses TRBV9 and TRBJ1-4, with D unresolved. Germline V gene sequence: CDR1 SGDLS, CDR2 YYNGEE. Trimming took 0 bases from V and 5 from J, leaving 8 bases between them. The CDR3 is 14 residues long. CDR3 bases: TGTGCCAGCAGCGTAGACCGGGGAAATGAAAAACTGTTTTTT. Translated, it gives CASSVDRGNEKLFF.

This CDR3 reads CASSHGLAGTGELFF. For the CDR3, the DNA is TGTGCCAGCAGCCACGGACTAGCGGGCACCGGGGAGCTGTTTTTT. The chain employs TRBV7-8 and TRBJ2-2, with 11 bases matching TRBD2. CDR3 length equals 15 residues. The germline V gene has CDR1 SGHVS and CDR2 FQNEAQ. V shed 5 bases and J 4 bases; nucleotides not matched to a gene: 3. The whole variable domain, filled in from reference TRBV7-8 and TRBJ2-2, reads GAGVSQSPRYKVAKRGQDVALRCDPISGHVSLFWYQQALGQGPEFLTYFQNEAQLDKSGLPSDRFFAERPEGSVSTLKIQRTQQEDSAVYLCASSHGLAGTGELFFGEGSRLTVL.

This rearrangement joins TRBV7-2 to TRBJ2-7; the match to TRBD2 covers 12 bases. The CDR3 contains 17 residues. The junction had 8 bases not matched to a gene; V was cut back by 5 bases and J by 0 bases. CDR1 is SGHTA, CDR2 FQGNSA, per germline. DNA for the CDR3: TGTGCCAGCAGCCCCGGGACTAGCGGGTTCCTCTCCTACGAGCAGTACTTC. Its translation: CASSPGTSGFLSYEQYF. The complete variable domain, with remaining parts taken from reference TRBV7-2 and TRBJ2-7, reads GAGVSQSPSNKVTEKGKDVELRCDPISGHTALYWYRQSLGQGLEFLIYFQGNSAPDKSGLPSDRFSAERTGGSVSTLTIQRTQQEDSAVYLCASSPGTSGFLSYEQYFGPGTRLTVT.

The CDR3 DNA is TGTGCCAGCTACCAGGGGGCGAGCACCGGGGAGCTGTTTTTT. It encodes CASYQGASTGELFF. The chain combines TRBV6-5 with TRBJ2-2, with TRBD1 matching 8 bases. J gave up 4 bases and V 8 bases, and 6 bases lay outside the gene matches. The CDR3 runs to 14 residues. The germline gives CDR1 MNHEY, CDR2 SVGAGI.

The chain has TRBV27 and TRBJ1-2, with D hard to call. V was clipped by 2 bases and J by 1 base, with 5 bases between them. The CDR3 is made up of 13 amino acids. Germline lookup yields CDR1 MNHEY and CDR2 SMNVEV (reference sequence). The CDR3 DNA is TGTGCCAGCAGTTTAAAGGTTAACTATGGCTACACCTTC. The encoded protein is CASSLKVNYGYTF.

The rearrangement joins TRBV28 to TRBJ1-2; 8 nucleotides line up with TRBD1. V gave up 6 bases and J gave up 3 bases; unmatched junction bases: 3. The CDR3 is 13 amino acids. In germline, CDR1 is MDHEN, CDR2 SYDVKM. The CDR3 here is CASSSDRDYGYTF. The CDR3 nucleotides read TGTGCCAGCAGCTCGGACAGGGACTATGGCTACACCTTC.

The chain uses TRBV7-9 and TRBJ2-5; D not certain. Trimming removed 5 bases at V and 1 base at J, with 5 bases between. Germline assignment: CDR1 SEHNR and CDR2 FQNEAQ (reference sequence). The CDR3 extends over 12 amino acids. The CDR3 DNA follows: TGTGCCAGCAGCGCATTCCAAGAGACCCAGTACTTC. Its protein product is CASSAFQETQYF.

This clone has only one observation. The chain couples TRBV6-5 to TRBJ2-5, with D unresolved. Trimming removed 8 bases at V and 5 bases at J, with 6 bases between. Germline assignment: CDR1 MNHEY and CDR2 SVGAGI. The CDR3 sequence is 10 residues long. CDR3 nucleotides: TGTGCCAGCCAAGTGGAGACCCAGTACTTC. Amino acid sequence: CASQVETQYF.

For this clone: Other DNA sequences in the same sample also yield this CDR3. This chain uses TRBV5-6 with TRBJ1-5, with D perhaps TRBD1 (5 bases). Germline V lookup: CDR1 SGHDT, CDR2 YYEEEE. Trimming shortened V by 4 bases and J by 0 bases, and 11 bases separated the two germline ends. The CDR3 spans 15 residues. The CDR3 loop reads CASSLRGYSNQPQHF. CDR3 DNA sequence: TGTGCCAGCAGCCTACGGGGGTATAGCAATCAGCCCCAGCATTTT.

The chain combines TRBV27 with TRBJ2-5, with 12 bases aligning to TRBD1. CDR1 and CDR2 from the germline V gene are MNHEY and SMNVEV (reference sequence). V lost 0 bases and J lost 2; bases outside the gene matches: 1. The CDR3 is made up of 16 amino acids. CDR3 DNA sequence: TGTGCCAGCAGTTTATCGGGACAGGGGGCTCAAGAGACCCAGTACTTC. This codes for CASSLSGQGAQETQYF.

The rearrangement uses TRBV29-1 and TRBJ2-1; D tentatively reads TRBD1 or TRBD2 (6 bases each). Trimming cost V 1 base and J 7 bases, with 11 bases left between them. This CDR3 region has 13 residues. Germline CDR1 reads SQVTM; CDR2 reads ANQGSEA. The CDR3 nucleotides read TGCAGCGTTGAAGGGGGGGCAGGGAATGAGCAGTTCTTC. Translation gives CSVEGGAGNEQFF.

The V and J genes are TRBV9 and TRBJ1-1; D unresolved. Trimming removed 0 bases at V and 1 base at J, with 10 bases between. The CDR3 covers 15 residues. The germline V gene has CDR1 SGDLS and CDR2 YYNGEE. CDR3 region: CASSVGLDTNTEAFF. The CDR3 DNA reads as TGTGCCAGCAGCGTAGGCCTGGATACGAACACTGAAGCTTTCTTT.

The V and J genes are TRBV7-9 and TRBJ2-3, with 13 bases aligning to TRBD2. This CDR3 comprises 18 residues. CDR1 is SEHNR and CDR2 is FQNEAQ in the germline V gene (reference sequence). Trimming at V came to 1 base and at J to 1 base, leaving 5 bases not matched to a gene. The DNA of the CDR3 is TGTGCCAGCAGCTTAGTACTAGCGGGGGGGCCTCGCACAGATACGCAGTATTTT. Amino acid sequence: CASSLVLAGGPRTDTQYF.

This clone has only a few counts. This chain uses TRBV15 with TRBJ1-4, with 7 bases identical to TRBD1. Trimming removed 5 bases from V and 3 bases from J; junction bases left unmatched: 9. Germline CDR1 is LNHNV and CDR2 is YYDKDF (reference sequence). The CDR3 spans 16 residues. The CDR3 is CATSSTKGAANEKLFF. CDR3 DNA: TGTGCCACCAGCTCAACGAAGGGGGCGGCTAATGAAAAACTGTTTTTT. Together with reference TRBV15 and TRBJ1-4, the CDR3 gives the full variable domain: DAMVIQNPRYQVTQFGKPVTLSCSQTLNHNVMYWYQQKSSQAPKLLFHYYDKDFNNEADTPDNFQSRRPNTSFCFLDIRSPGLGDTAMYLCATSSTKGAANEKLFFGSGTQLSVL.

The chain joins TRBV4-3 to TRBJ1-2; D call uncertain. Germline loops: CDR1 LGHNA, CDR2 YSLEER. Deletions cut 0 bases from V and 5 bases from J, with 10 bases between. This CDR3 region has 14 residues. The CDR3 DNA reads TGCGCCAGCAGCCAAGATAACGCCAAGTATGGCTACACCTTC. As protein: CASSQDNAKYGYTF.

This clone was observed a few times. The V and J genes are TRBV27 and TRBJ1-6; 7 positions agree with TRBD1. The CDR3 is 16 residues long. Germline CDR1 MNHEY, CDR2 SMNVEV (reference sequence). Trimming at V came to 6 bases and at J to 4 bases, leaving 9 bases not matched to a gene. The CDR3 DNA sequence: TGTGCCAGCAGGGTAGACAGGGCCCAATATAATTCACCCCTCCACTTT. Protein: CASRVDRAQYNSPLHF.

The V call is TRBV5-6, the J call TRBJ2-7, with 10 bases fitting TRBD1. CDR1 and CDR2 from the germline V gene are SGHDT and YYEEEE. The V and J ends lost 4 bases and 0 bases, in that order; junction bases with no gene match: 1. CDR3 length: 14 amino acids. CDR3 in amino acids: CASSRQGASYEQYF. CDR3 sequence (DNA): TGTGCCAGCAGCCGACAGGGGGCCTCCTACGAGCAGTACTTC.

This clone has only one observation. The chain combines TRBV30 with TRBJ2-1, with D unresolved. V lost 2 bases and J lost 3, with 8 bases in between. CDR1 GTSNPN and CDR2 SVGIG come from the germline V gene (reference sequence). The CDR3 length is 13 residues. The CDR3 protein is CAWSIGRYNEQFF. The CDR3 nucleotides are TGTGCCTGGAGTATCGGGCGCTACAATGAGCAGTTCTTC.

This clone was detected only a few times. The genes are TRBV15 and TRBJ1-2; possible D gene TRBD1, 5 bases. Germline assignment: CDR1 LNHNV and CDR2 YYDKDF (reference sequence). The CDR3 loop spans 14 amino acids. V was cut by 0 bases and J by 8 bases, with 13 bases left in between. The CDR3 is CATSRDKGVWGYTF. The CDR3 region has the DNA TGTGCCACCAGCAGAGATAAAGGGGTCTGGGGCTACACCTTC.

This chain uses TRBV30 with TRBJ2-7; D assignment may be TRBD1 or TRBD2 (5 bases each). The germline CDR1 and CDR2 sequences are GTSNPN and SVGIG (reference sequence). V was cut by 2 bases and J by 4 bases, with 15 bases left in between. CDR3 size: 14 residues. CDR3 protein: CAWSTTGGPYEQYF. CDR3 DNA: TGTGCCTGGAGTACCACAGGAGGCCCATACGAGCAGTACTTC.

This clone was observed a few times. CDR3 loop: CASSYSSSGGAAEQYF. Here the CDR3 DNA reads TGTGCCAGCAGTTACTCGTCGAGCGGGGGGGCCGCCGAGCAGTACTTC. V and J are TRBV6-5 and TRBJ2-7, with 10 bases aligning to TRBD2. The CDR3 extends over 16 amino acids. CDR1 and CDR2 from the germline V gene are MNHEY and SVGAGI. V lost 0 bases to trimming and J lost 6 bases; unmatched junction nucleotides: 8.

This rearrangement joins TRBV11-2 to TRBJ1-2; the D gene is possibly TRBD1 (5 bases). The CDR3 extends over 14 amino acids. Between the trimmed V and J ends, which lost 1 base and 3 bases, there was a span of 9 bases. Germline loops: CDR1 SGHAT, CDR2 FQNNGV. The CDR3 nucleotides read TGTGCCAGCAGCTTAGCCCAGGGTCACTATGGCTACACCTTC. Its protein product is CASSLAQGHYGYTF.

The chain employs TRBV5-1 and TRBJ1-5; possibly TRBD1 for D (5 bases). The CDR3 extends over 15 amino acids. The germline V gene encodes CDR1 SGHRS and CDR2 YFSETQ. V lost 0 bases and J 0 bases, leaving 7 bases between the germline ends. CDR3 loop: CASSLGGNSNQPQHF. CDR3 in DNA: TGCGCCAGCAGCTTGGGGGGGAATAGCAATCAGCCCCAGCATTTT.